The next 26 T cell receptor beta chains were all read from a single sample in a study of sequential checkpoint blockade in melanoma. The method was immunoSEQ multiplex PCR; TCRdb's version includes in-frame clones alone and lacks a portion of them. The table has approximately 12,000 clones, about 56% seen once. The sample's treatment: randomized to nivolumab then ipilimumab (arm A) or the reverse (arm B). The sequencing used CD8+ T cells sorted from blood (inferred from file names), collected from a patient given nivolumab and ipilimumab in sequence. The receptors were sampled from a human donor with melanoma.

This clone qualifies as medium-sized. The chain links TRBV9 to TRBJ2-7; D unresolved. Per the germline V gene, CDR1 is SGDLS and CDR2 is YYNGEE. The V and J ends lost 0 bases and 6 bases respectively, with 10 bases between them. The length of the CDR3 is 13 residues. CDR3 protein: CASSVENGPEQYF. The CDR3 coding sequence is TGTGCCAGCAGCGTAGAGAATGGGCCCGAGCAGTACTTC.

This chain uses TRBV10-3 with TRBJ2-3, with 13 bases aligning to TRBD2. CDR3 length: 16 residues. With V trimmed by 8 bases and J by 3 bases, 8 bases remained unmatched. In germline, CDR1 is ENHRY, CDR2 SYGVKD. The CDR3 protein is CAIGLAGDVLTDTQYF. CDR3 sequence (DNA): TGTGCCATCGGACTAGCGGGAGACGTTCTGACAGATACGCAGTATTTT.

The CDR3 loop is CASSEGHRAGETQYF. Here the CDR3 DNA reads TGTGCCAGCAGTGAAGGACACAGGGCGGGAGAGACCCAGTACTTC. The chain has TRBV6-1 and TRBJ2-5; weak D call: TRBD1 (6 bases). Germline V gene data show CDR1 as MNHNS and CDR2 as SASEGT. CDR3 length: 15 amino acids. With 1 base removed from V and 4 bases from J, the gap between germline ends came to 13 bases.

The chain combines TRBV28 with TRBJ2-1, with TRBD2 identical over 10 bases. Germline V CDR1 and CDR2: MDHEN, SYDVKM. The V segment lost 3 bases and the J segment 0 bases; nucleotides outside the gene matches: 5. The CDR3 runs 17 residues. CDR3 amino acids: CASSFSRLAGSYNEQFF. CDR3 nucleotide sequence: TGTGCCAGCAGTTTCTCCCGACTAGCGGGCTCCTACAATGAGCAGTTCTTC.

The DNA for the CDR3 is TGTGCCAGCAGCCCCTTAGATCTCGCTGAAGCTTTCTTT. Its protein is CASSPLDLAEAFF. The chain uses TRBV7-9 and TRBJ1-1; D not certain. Germline CDR1 SEHNR, CDR2 FQNEAQ (reference sequence). The CDR3 contains 13 residues. V lost 5 bases and J lost 6, with 13 bases in between.

The chain recombines TRBV18 with TRBJ2-1; 7 positions agree with TRBD1. The trim removed 3 bases at V and 5 bases at J, leaving 7 bases unmatched. CDR3 size: 15 residues. Germline V gene data show CDR1 as KGHSH and CDR2 as LQKENI. The CDR3 loop is CASSPMTGFDNEQFF. The CDR3 DNA reads as TGTGCCAGCTCACCCATGACAGGGTTCGACAATGAGCAGTTCTTC.

The genes are TRBV6-5 and TRBJ2-1; possible D gene TRBD2, 5 bases. The germline V and J ends were trimmed by 2 bases and 4 bases, with 15 bases remaining between them. There are 16 residues in the CDR3. From germline, CDR1 is MNHEY and CDR2 SVGAGI. CDR3 sequence: CASSYLSSGRYNEQFF. DNA for the CDR3: TGTGCCAGCAGTTACCTGTCGAGCGGCCGGTACAATGAGCAGTTCTTC.

V gene TRBV19 combines with J gene TRBJ1-3, with D maybe TRBD1 (5 bases). This CDR3 region has 15 residues. The V end was cut by 5 bases, the J end by 0 bases, with 11 bases between. The germline V gene encodes CDR1 LNHDA and CDR2 SQIVND (reference sequence). CDR3 in DNA: TGTGCCAGTAGTGCCCAGGGAAACTCTGGAAACACCATATATTTT. It specifies CASSAQGNSGNTIYF.

CDR3 coding DNA: TGTGCCAGCAGCATCGACGGGACAGGGCTGTACGAGCAGTACTTC. Translating it yields CASSIDGTGLYEQYF. The rearrangement uses TRBV7-6 and TRBJ2-7; 9 bases agree with TRBD1. There are 15 residues in the CDR3. The germline V gene encodes CDR1 SGHVS and CDR2 FNYEAQ. The V gene end was trimmed by 5 bases and the J gene end by 4 bases; junction bases not matched to a gene: 9.

The chain recombines TRBV6-5 with TRBJ2-7, with D perhaps TRBD1 (5 bases). Trimming removed 0 bases at V and 3 bases at J, with 9 bases between. Germline V gene lookup returns CDR1 MNHEY and CDR2 SVGAGI. This CDR3 is built from 14 residues. CDR3 amino acids: CASSYSRVGYEQYF. CDR3 bases: TGTGCCAGCAGTTACTCCAGGGTGGGCTACGAGCAGTACTTC.

V gene TRBV9 combines with J gene TRBJ2-5, with 15 bases that match TRBD2. V shed 0 bases and J 4 bases; nucleotides not matched to a gene: 4. The CDR3 length is 17 residues. Germline CDR1 is SGDLS and CDR2 is YYNGEE. CDR3 sequence (DNA): TGTGCCAGCAGCGTAGACCAGGGACTAGCGGGAGGAGAGACCCAGTACTTC. Amino acid sequence: CASSVDQGLAGGETQYF.

The V and J genes are TRBV6-1 and TRBJ2-7; D ambiguous. The CDR3 has 10 amino acids. Germline CDR1 is MNHNS and CDR2 is SASEGT. Trimming left V 5 bases short and J 3 bases short, with 2 bases between. CDR3 nucleotides: TGTGCCAGCAGTTACTACGAGCAGTACTTC. Amino acids: CASSYYEQYF.

As concerns this clone: Mismatch with germline at one junction end may stem from a read error. The chain is built from TRBV4-1 and TRBJ2-7; D is possibly TRBD1 (6 bases). CDR3 length: 15 residues. The V gene's germline CDR1 is MGHRA and CDR2 YSYEKL. Here the CDR3 reads CASSSPGQRGYEQYF. DNA of the CDR3: TGTGCCAGCAGCTCCCCAGGACAGAGGGGCTACGAGCAGTACTTC.

In its sample, this clone was seen a few times. This rearrangement joins TRBV5-1 to TRBJ2-7; 7 bases match TRBD1. Germline V CDR1 and CDR2: SGHRS, YFSETQ. After removal of 3 bases from V and 2 bases from J, the junction contained 8 bases not matched to a gene. This CDR3 has 15 residues. CDR3 amino acids: CASSSTGTVPYEQYF. The CDR3 bases are TGCGCCAGCAGCTCCACCGGGACAGTCCCCTACGAGCAGTACTTC.

This chain joins TRBV7-8 and TRBJ2-7; maybe TRBD2 (6 bases). Germline assignment: CDR1 SGHVS and CDR2 FQNEAQ. The CDR3 covers 14 residues. Trimming pared 3 bases from V and 2 bases from J, leaving 11 bases between. The CDR3: CASSFRDSAYEQYF. The CDR3 nucleotides are TGTGCCAGCAGCTTCCGGGACTCCGCCTACGAGCAGTACTTC.

The V gene is TRBV5-4, the J gene TRBJ1-1; TRBD1 agrees at 7 bases. The germline V gene encodes CDR1 SGHNT and CDR2 YYREEE (reference sequence). Germline trimming cut 2 bases from V and 0 bases from J; bases unmatched to any gene: 4. The CDR3 runs 15 residues. CDR3: CASSFLTGVNTEAFF. The CDR3 nucleotides read TGTGCCAGCAGCTTTCTCACAGGGGTGAACACTGAAGCTTTCTTT.

This clone showed up just a few times. The chain joins TRBV7-9 to TRBJ2-3, with a tentative D call TRBD1 (7 bases). The CDR3 spans 16 residues. Germline CDR1 is SEHNR and CDR2 is FQNEAQ (reference sequence). V was pared by 6 bases and J by 2 bases, with 18 bases between. CDR3 residues: CASSPRGAVNTDTQYF. In DNA form, the CDR3 reads TGTGCCAGCAGTCCCAGGGGGGCTGTCAACACAGATACGCAGTATTTT.

The J gene is TRBJ2-7, the V gene TRBV19, with D unclear. This CDR3 is 12 amino acids long. Looked up from germline, CDR1 is LNHDA and CDR2 is SQIVND (reference sequence). V lost 11 bases and J 3 bases, leaving 14 bases between the germline ends. Here the CDR3 DNA reads TGTGCCTCGATGGCAGGAAACTACGAGCAGTACTTC. Its protein product is CASMAGNYEQYF.

This clone was detected a few times. The chain employs TRBV27 and TRBJ2-7; 9 bases line up with TRBD1. J gave up 4 bases and V 6 bases, and 7 bases lay outside the gene matches. This CDR3 spans 14 amino acids. Germline-derived CDR1 and CDR2 are MNHEY and SMNVEV (reference sequence). Written as DNA, the CDR3 is TGTGCCAGCAGCCCCGGGACAGGGAAGTACGAGCAGTACTTC. Translating it yields CASSPGTGKYEQYF.

The chain carries TRBV11-2 and TRBJ2-7, with 8 bases identical to TRBD1. V dropped 5 bases and J dropped 3; count of bases not matched to a gene: 3. The CDR3 has 13 residues. Germline V CDR1 and CDR2: SGHAT, FQNNGV. The CDR3 sequence is CASSQGTGYEQYF. CDR3 nucleotides: TGTGCCAGCAGCCAGGGGACAGGCTACGAGCAGTACTTC.

CDR3 amino acids: CASSFAGGSYNEQFF. DNA of the CDR3: TGTGCCAGCAGTTTCGCAGGGGGCTCCTACAATGAGCAGTTCTTC. The V gene is TRBV27, the J gene TRBJ2-1; 7 bases align to TRBD1. The CDR3 totals 15 residues. V shed 3 bases, J shed 0 bases, and the junction held 2 bases outside the gene matches. CDR1 and CDR2 from the germline V gene are MNHEY and SMNVEV (reference sequence).

Here the CDR3 reads CTNGTLGEGTGELFF. CDR3 DNA: TGCACCAACGGCACGTTGGGGGAGGGGACCGGGGAGCTGTTTTTT. This rearrangement joins TRBV1 to TRBJ2-2; the table's D gene call, TRBD2, was not cross checked with the DNA. TRBV1 is an annotated pseudogene. The length of the CDR3 is 15 residues.

This clone was observed a few times. The V call is TRBV7-6, the J call TRBJ1-1; tentative D call: TRBD1 (5 bases). CDR1 and CDR2 (germline): SGHVS, FNYEAQ. The length of the CDR3 is 16 residues. Deletions cut 7 bases from V and 1 base from J, with 19 bases between. The chain's CDR3 is CASTPPFGHSNTEAFF. CDR3 DNA: TGTGCCAGCACCCCACCCTTTGGACATTCGAACACTGAAGCTTTCTTT.

This sequence joins TRBV5-6 and TRBJ1-6; possibly TRBD1 for D (6 bases). This CDR3 contains 15 residues. V lost 0 bases and J 6 bases, leaving 10 bases between the germline ends. Germline-derived CDR1 and CDR2 are SGHDT and YYEEEE. The CDR3 spells CASSLGGGGNSPLHF. In DNA, the CDR3 is TGTGCCAGCAGCTTGGGGGGAGGGGGTAATTCACCCCTCCACTTT.

V is TRBV5-6 and J is TRBJ2-2, with 8 positions matching TRBD1. Per germline, CDR1 SGHDT and CDR2 YYEEEE. Germline trimming cut 2 bases from V and 6 bases from J; bases unmatched to any gene: 6. The CDR3 totals 15 residues. The DNA of the CDR3 is TGTGCCAGCAGCTTCGTTCAGGGGGCTGCCGGGGAGCTGTTTTTT. As protein: CASSFVQGAAGELFF.

V usage is TRBV11-2 and J usage is TRBJ1-2, with D possibly being TRBD1 (6 bases). CDR1 is SGHAT and CDR2 is FQNNGV in the germline V gene. V lost 8 bases, J lost 5 bases, and 15 bases lay in between. The CDR3 runs to 13 residues. The CDR3 DNA follows: TGTGCCAGCGGGTGGGGCACAGGGTATGGCTACACCTTC. This codes for CASGWGTGYGYTF. Combining the CDR3 with reference TRBV11-2 and TRBJ1-2 gives the whole variable domain EAGVAQSPRYKIIEKRQSVAFWCNPISGHATLYWYQQILGQGPKLLIQFQNNGVVDDSQLPKDRFSAERLKGVDSTLKIQPAKLEDSAVYLCASGWGTGYGYTFGSGTRLTVV.